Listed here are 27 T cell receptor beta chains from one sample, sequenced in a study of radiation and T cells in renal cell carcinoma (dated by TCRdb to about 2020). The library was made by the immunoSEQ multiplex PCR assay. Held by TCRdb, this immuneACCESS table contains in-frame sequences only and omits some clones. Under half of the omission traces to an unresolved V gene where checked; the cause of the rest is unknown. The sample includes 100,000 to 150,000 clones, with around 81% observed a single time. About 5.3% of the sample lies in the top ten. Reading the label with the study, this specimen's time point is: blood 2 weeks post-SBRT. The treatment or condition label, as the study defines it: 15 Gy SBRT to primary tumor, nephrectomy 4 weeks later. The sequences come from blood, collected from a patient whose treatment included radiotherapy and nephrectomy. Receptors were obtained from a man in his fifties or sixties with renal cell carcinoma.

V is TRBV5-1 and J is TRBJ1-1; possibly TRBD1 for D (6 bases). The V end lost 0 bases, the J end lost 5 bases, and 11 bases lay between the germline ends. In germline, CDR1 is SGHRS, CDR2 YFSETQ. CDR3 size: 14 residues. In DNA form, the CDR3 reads TGCGCCAGCAGCTTGGGGGGGGCCGAGACTGAAGCTTTCTTT. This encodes CASSLGGAETEAFF.

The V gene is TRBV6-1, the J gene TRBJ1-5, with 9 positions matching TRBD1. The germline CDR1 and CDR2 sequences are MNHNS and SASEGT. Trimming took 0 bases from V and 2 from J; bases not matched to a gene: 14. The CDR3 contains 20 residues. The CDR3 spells CASSEAPWGQGFSGNQPQHF. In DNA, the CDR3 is TGTGCCAGCAGTGAAGCTCCCTGGGGACAGGGTTTTTCGGGCAATCAGCCCCAGCATTTT.

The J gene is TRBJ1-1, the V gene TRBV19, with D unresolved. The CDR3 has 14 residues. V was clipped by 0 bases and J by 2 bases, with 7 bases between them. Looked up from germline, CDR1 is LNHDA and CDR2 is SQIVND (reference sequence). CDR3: CASSIDRGNTEAFF. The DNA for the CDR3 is TGTGCCAGTAGTATAGACAGAGGAAACACTGAAGCTTTCTTT.

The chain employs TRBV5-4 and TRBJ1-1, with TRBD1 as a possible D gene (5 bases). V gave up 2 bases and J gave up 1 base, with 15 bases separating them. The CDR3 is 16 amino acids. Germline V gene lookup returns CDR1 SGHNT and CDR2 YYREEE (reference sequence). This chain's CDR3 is CASSFGGIISNTEAFF. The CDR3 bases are TGTGCCAGCAGCTTTGGGGGGATCATCTCGAACACTGAAGCTTTCTTT.

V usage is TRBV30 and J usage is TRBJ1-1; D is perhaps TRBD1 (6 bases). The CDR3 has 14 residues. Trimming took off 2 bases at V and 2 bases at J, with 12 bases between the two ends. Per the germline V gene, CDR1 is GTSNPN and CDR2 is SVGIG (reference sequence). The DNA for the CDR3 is TGTGCCTGGAGTCCACGGGGGCGTAACACTGAAGCTTTCTTT. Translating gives CAWSPRGRNTEAFF.

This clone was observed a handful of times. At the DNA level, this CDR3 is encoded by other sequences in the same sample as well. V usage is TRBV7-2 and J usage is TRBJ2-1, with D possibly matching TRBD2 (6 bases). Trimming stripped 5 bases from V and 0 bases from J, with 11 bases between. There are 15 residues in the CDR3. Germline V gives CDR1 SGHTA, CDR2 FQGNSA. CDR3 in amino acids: CASSLGTSSYNEQFF. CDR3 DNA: TGTGCCAGCAGCCTGGGGACTTCCTCCTACAATGAGCAGTTCTTC.

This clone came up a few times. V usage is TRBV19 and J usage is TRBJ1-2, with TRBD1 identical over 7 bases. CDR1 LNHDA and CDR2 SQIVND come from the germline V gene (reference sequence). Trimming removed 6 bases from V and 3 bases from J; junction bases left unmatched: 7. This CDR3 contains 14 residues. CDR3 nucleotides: TGTGCCAGTAGGCTCCAGGGGGATGACTATGGCTACACCTTC. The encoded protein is CASRLQGDDYGYTF. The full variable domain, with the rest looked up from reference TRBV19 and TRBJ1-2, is DGGITQSPKYLFRKEGQNVTLSCEQNLNHDAMYWYRQDPGQGLRLIYYSQIVNDFQKGDIAEGYSVSREKKESFPLTVTSAQKNPTAFYLCASRLQGDDYGYTFGSGTRLTVV.

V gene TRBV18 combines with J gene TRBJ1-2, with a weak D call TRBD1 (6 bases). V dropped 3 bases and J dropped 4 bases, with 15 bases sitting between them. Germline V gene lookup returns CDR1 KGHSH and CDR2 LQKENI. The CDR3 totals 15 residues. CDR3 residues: CASSPTGIASYGYTF. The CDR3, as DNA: TGTGCCAGCTCACCCACAGGGATTGCTAGCTATGGCTACACCTTC.

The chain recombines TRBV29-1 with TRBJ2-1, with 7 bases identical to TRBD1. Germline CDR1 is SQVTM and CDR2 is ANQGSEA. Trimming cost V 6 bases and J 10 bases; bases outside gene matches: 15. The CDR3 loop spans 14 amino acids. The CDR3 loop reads CSVGKGAPAVEQFF. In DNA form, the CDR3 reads TGCAGCGTGGGGAAGGGGGCCCCGGCGGTCGAGCAGTTCTTC.

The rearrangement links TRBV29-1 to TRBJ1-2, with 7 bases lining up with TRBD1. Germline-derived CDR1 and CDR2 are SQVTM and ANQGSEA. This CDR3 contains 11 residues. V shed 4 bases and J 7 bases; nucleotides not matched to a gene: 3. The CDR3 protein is CSVGQGGGYTF. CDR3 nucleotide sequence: TGCAGCGTTGGACAGGGAGGTGGCTACACCTTC.

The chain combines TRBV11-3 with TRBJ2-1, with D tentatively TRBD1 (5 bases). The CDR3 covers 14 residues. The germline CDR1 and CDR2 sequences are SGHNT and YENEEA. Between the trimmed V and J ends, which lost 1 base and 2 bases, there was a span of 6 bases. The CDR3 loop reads CASSLGGPYNEQFF. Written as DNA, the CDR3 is TGTGCCAGCAGCTTAGGGGGCCCCTACAATGAGCAGTTCTTC.

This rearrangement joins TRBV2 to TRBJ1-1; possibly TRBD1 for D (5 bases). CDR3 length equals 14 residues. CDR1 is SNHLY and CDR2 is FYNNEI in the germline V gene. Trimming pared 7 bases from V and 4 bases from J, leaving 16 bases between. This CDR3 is CASTRGRGATEAFF. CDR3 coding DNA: TGTGCCAGCACCAGAGGTAGAGGGGCCACTGAAGCTTTCTTT.

CDR3 nucleotides: TGTGCCAGCTCACCCTGGACAGGGGGAAACACCGGGGAGCTGTTTTTT. Protein product: CASSPWTGGNTGELFF. The chain carries TRBV18 and TRBJ2-2; 10 nucleotides align to TRBD1. This CDR3 is built from 16 residues. Germline loops: CDR1 KGHSH, CDR2 LQKENI. The V segment lost 3 bases and the J segment 2 bases; nucleotides outside the gene matches: 3. The whole variable domain, remainder taken from reference TRBV18 and TRBJ2-2, is NAGVMQNPRHLVRRRGQEARLRCSPMKGHSHVYWYRQLPEEGLKFMVYLQKENIIDESGMPKERFSAEFPKEGPSILRIQQVVRGDSAAYFCASSPWTGGNTGELFFGEGSRLTVL.

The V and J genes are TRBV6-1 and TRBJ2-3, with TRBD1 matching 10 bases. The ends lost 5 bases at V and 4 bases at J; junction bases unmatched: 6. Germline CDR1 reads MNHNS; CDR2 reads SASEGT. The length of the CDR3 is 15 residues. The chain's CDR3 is CASSWTGGGSDTQYF. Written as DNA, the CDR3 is TGTGCCAGCAGTTGGACAGGGGGTGGCTCAGATACGCAGTATTTT.

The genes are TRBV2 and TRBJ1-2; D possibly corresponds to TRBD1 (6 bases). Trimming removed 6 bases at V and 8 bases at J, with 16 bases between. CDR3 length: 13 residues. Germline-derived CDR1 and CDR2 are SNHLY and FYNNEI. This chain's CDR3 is CASRGTNVGGYTF. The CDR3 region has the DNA TGTGCCAGCAGAGGGACAAACGTAGGGGGCTACACCTTC.

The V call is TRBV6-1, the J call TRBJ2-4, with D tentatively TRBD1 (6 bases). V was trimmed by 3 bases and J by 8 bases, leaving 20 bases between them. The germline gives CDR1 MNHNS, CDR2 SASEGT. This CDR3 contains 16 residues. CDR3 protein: CASSDGHEGVDDIQYF. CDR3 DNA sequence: TGTGCCAGCAGTGACGGACACGAGGGGGTCGATGACATTCAGTACTTC.

The CDR3 protein is CASSARFSTTGANVLTF. Written as DNA, the CDR3 is TGTGCCAGCAGCGCCAGATTCTCTACAACCGGGGCCAACGTCCTGACTTTC. The gene calls are TRBV9 and TRBJ2-6, with no clear D. The CDR3 runs to 17 residues. Trimming shortened V by 3 bases and J by 4 bases, and 17 bases separated the two germline ends. The germline gives CDR1 SGDLS, CDR2 YYNGEE.

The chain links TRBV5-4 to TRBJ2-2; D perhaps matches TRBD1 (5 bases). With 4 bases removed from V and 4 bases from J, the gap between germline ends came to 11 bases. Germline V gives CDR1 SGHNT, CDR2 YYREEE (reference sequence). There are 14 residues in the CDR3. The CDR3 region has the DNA TGTGCCAGCAGCACCCCGCAGGGCACCGGGGAGCTGTTTTTT. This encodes CASSTPQGTGELFF.

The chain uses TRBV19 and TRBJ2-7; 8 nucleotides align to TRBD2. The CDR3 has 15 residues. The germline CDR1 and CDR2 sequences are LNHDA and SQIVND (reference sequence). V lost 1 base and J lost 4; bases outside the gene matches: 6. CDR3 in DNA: TGTGCCAGTAGTATAGGGGCGGGAGGTACGTACGAGCAGTACTTC. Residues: CASSIGAGGTYEQYF. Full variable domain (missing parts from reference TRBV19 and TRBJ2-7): DGGITQSPKYLFRKEGQNVTLSCEQNLNHDAMYWYRQDPGQGLRLIYYSQIVNDFQKGDIAEGYSVSREKKESFPLTVTSAQKNPTAFYLCASSIGAGGTYEQYFGPGTRLTVT.

The CDR3 nucleotides read TGTGCCAGTAGTCCGTTCCCAGGCTACGAGCAGTACTTC. Its protein is CASSPFPGYEQYF. The chain employs TRBV19 and TRBJ2-7; D unclear. The length of the CDR3 is 13 residues. Germline V gene sequence: CDR1 LNHDA, CDR2 SQIVND (reference sequence). With 5 bases removed from V and 3 bases from J, the gap between germline ends came to 11 bases.

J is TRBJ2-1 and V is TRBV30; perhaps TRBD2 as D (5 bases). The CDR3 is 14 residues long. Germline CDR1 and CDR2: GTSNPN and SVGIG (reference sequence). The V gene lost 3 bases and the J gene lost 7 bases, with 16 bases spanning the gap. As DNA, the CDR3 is TGTGCCTGGAGCAGTGGCCGGGGTCGGAATGAGCAGTTCTTC. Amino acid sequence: CAWSSGRGRNEQFF.

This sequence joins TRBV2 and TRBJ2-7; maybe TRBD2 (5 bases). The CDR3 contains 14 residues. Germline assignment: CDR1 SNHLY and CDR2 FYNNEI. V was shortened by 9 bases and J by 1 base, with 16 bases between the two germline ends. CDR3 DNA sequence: TGTGCCAGTGTACTAGTTGGGAGTTCCTACGAGCAGTACTTC. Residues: CASVLVGSSYEQYF.

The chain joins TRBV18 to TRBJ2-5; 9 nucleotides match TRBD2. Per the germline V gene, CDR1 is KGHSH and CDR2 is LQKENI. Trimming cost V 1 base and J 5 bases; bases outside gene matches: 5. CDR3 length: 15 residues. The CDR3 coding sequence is TGTGCCAGCTCACCACTGCGGGGGGGCGAGGAGACCCAGTACTTC. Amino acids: CASSPLRGGEETQYF.

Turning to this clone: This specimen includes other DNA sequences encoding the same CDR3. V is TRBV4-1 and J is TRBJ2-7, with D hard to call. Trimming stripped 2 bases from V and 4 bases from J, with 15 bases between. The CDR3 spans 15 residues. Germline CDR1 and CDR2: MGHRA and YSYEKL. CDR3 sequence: CASSQRAQPPYEQYF. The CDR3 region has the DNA TGCGCCAGCAGCCAACGGGCACAGCCTCCTTACGAGCAGTACTTC.

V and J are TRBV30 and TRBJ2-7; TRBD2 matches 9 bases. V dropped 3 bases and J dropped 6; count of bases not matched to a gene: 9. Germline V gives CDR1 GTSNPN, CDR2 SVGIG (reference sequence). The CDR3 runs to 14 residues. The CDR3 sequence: CAWRASGTWVEQYF. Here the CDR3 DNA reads TGTGCCTGGAGGGCTAGCGGGACTTGGGTCGAGCAGTACTTC.

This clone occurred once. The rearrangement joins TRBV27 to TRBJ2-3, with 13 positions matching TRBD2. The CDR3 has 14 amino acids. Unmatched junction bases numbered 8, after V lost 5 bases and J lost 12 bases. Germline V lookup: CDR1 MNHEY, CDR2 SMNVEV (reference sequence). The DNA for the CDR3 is TGTGCCAGCAGTCCTAGGACTAGCGGGAGTTTTCAGTATTTT. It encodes CASSPRTSGSFQYF.

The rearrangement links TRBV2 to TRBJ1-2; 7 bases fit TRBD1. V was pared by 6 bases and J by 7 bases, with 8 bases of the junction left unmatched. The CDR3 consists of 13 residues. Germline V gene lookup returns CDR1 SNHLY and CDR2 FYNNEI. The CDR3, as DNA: TGTGCCAGCAGCCCCACAGGGGCGCGTGGCTACACCTTC. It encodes CASSPTGARGYTF.